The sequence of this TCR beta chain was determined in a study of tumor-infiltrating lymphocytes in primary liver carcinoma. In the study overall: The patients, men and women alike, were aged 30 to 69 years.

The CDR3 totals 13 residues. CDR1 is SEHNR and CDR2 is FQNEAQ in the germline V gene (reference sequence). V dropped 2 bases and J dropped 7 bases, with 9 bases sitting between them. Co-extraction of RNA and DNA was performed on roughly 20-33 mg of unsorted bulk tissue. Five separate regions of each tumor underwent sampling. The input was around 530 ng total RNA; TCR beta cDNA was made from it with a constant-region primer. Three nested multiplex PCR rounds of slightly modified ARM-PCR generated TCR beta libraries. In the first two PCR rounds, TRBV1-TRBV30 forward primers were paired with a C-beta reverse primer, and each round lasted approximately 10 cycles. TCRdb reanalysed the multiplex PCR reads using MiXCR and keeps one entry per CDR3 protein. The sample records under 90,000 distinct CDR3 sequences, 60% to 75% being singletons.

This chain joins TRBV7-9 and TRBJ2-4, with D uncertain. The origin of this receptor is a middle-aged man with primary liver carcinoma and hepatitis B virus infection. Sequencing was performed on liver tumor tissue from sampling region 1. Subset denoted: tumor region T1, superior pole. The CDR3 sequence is CASSLTQGNIQYF. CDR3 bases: TGTGCCAGCAGCTTAACTCAAGGGAACATTCAGTACTTC.